The clone carrying this T cell receptor (beta chain) appeared a few times. The authors' processing: Amplified reference gene primers provided the basis for estimating nucleated cell counts. TCRdb's table, derived via immunoSEQ multiplex PCR, lists solely in-frame clones and lacks some. That table supplies the V and J calls and clone size; D and trimming were determined from the DNA. The sample carries roughly 200,000 clones, about 88% recorded once. These data come from a study of blood T cell repertoires in COVID-19. Study context: Some COVID-19 samples were acute and others convalescent; all came from the United States, Italy and Spain. T cells, B-cell-depleted T cells, or PBMCs provided the cDNA or gDNA that served as material.

The CDR3 is 14 amino acids. From germline, CDR1 is SGHTA and CDR2 FQGTGA. V lost 4 bases, J lost 2 bases, and 11 bases lay in between. V gene TRBV7-3 combines with J gene TRBJ1-1, with D unresolved. This clonotype was obtained from a man aged 55 to 70 with acute or convalescent COVID-19. Sequencing used peripheral blood. The CDR3 protein is CASSSGPVNTEAFF. The CDR3 DNA follows: TGTGCCAGCAGCTCCGGTCCGGTAAACACTGAAGCTTTCTTT.